These 30 T cell receptor beta chains originate from one sample sequenced in a study of spatial heterogeneity in lung cancer. Points from the study as a whole: Counts of expanded alpha and beta TCRs within tumors tracked the tumor nonsynonymous mutation count.

Time point denoted: sample taken at primary tumor resection. Their specific antigens are unknown. TCRdb fed the 5' RACE reads into MiXCR, producing one record per CDR3 protein. The sample includes around 18,000 distinct CDR3 sequences, roughly 5% of them seen just once. Sequences were derived from lung tumor tissue, sampled at surgery. The receptors shown here come from a female donor with early-stage non-small cell lung cancer.

This clonotype was detected ten times or more. This beta chain is a stray read from a library made for alpha chains; its abundance is not meaningful. The chain couples TRBV7-8 to TRBJ1-5; D is perhaps TRBD1 (5 bases). Germline values: CDR1 SGHVS, CDR2 FQNEAQ. V lost 3 bases to trimming and J lost 4 bases, with 7 bases between them. This CDR3 spans 13 amino acids. CDR3 loop: CASSFDRNQPQHF. The CDR3 DNA reads as TGTGCCAGCAGCTTCGACAGAAATCAGCCCCAGCATTTT. The whole variable domain, filled in from reference TRBV7-8 and TRBJ1-5, reads GAGVSQSPRYKVAKRGQDVALRCDPISGHVSLFWYQQALGQGPEFLTYFQNEAQLDKSGLPSDRFFAERPEGSVSTLKIQRTQQEDSAVYLCASSFDRNQPQHFGDGTRLSIL.

This clonotype is medium-sized. A library prepared for alpha chains yielded this beta chain as an off-target read; its size is of little meaning. The J gene is TRBJ1-2, the V gene TRBV5-1; TRBD1 matches at 7 bases. CDR1 is SGHRS and CDR2 is YFSETQ in the germline V gene. CDR3 size: 14 residues. V gave up 2 bases and J gave up 5 bases; unmatched junction bases: 6. The CDR3 nucleotides are TGCGCCAGCAGCTTAACCGGGACAGAGTATGGCTACACCTTC. The encoded protein is CASSLTGTEYGYTF. The variable domain in full, with the rest retrieved from reference TRBV5-1 and TRBJ1-2, is KAGVTQTPRYLIKTRGQQVTLSCSPISGHRSVSWYQQTPGQGLQFLFEYFSETQRNKGNFPGRFSGRQFSNSRSEMNVSTLELGDSALYLCASSLTGTEYGYTFGSGTRLTVV.

There are many counts of this clonotype. Little can be read into the size of this beta chain, an off-target read in a library designed for alpha chains. The chain employs TRBV2 and TRBJ2-5, with 9 bases identical to TRBD1. The junction had 7 bases not matched to a gene; V was cut back by 5 bases and J by 6 bases. The CDR3 has 14 residues. Germline V lookup: CDR1 SNHLY, CDR2 FYNNEI. The CDR3 sequence is CASSKDRGGQTQYF. Here the CDR3 DNA reads TGTGCCAGCAGTAAAGACAGGGGGGGACAGACCCAGTACTTC.

This clonotype occurred many times. Found in a library prepared for alpha chains, this beta chain is an off-target read, and its abundance has little meaning. The rearrangement joins TRBV27 to TRBJ2-1; TRBD2 agrees at 8 bases. V lost 6 bases, J lost 4 bases, and 5 bases stayed unmatched. The germline gives CDR1 MNHEY, CDR2 SMNVEV (reference sequence). The CDR3 length is 14 residues. This CDR3 is CASRTGLGYNEQFF. In DNA form, the CDR3 reads TGTGCCAGCAGAACGGGACTAGGTTACAATGAGCAGTTCTTC.

In this sample, this clonotype turned up many times. This beta chain lies outside the target of a library built for alpha chains; its clone size means little. The J gene is TRBJ2-7, the V gene TRBV27, with D tentatively TRBD1 or TRBD2 (6 bases each). The CDR3 totals 14 residues. V was cut by 3 bases and J by 6 bases, with 15 bases left in between. The germline gives CDR1 MNHEY, CDR2 SMNVEV (reference sequence). The chain's CDR3 is CASSFSTGGGEQYF. In DNA form, the CDR3 reads TGTGCCAGCAGTTTTTCCACTGGAGGGGGCGAGCAGTACTTC.

This clonotype was recorded a few times. This beta chain is an off-target read within a library intended for alpha chains, so its frequency means little. This rearrangement joins TRBV29-1 to TRBJ2-3; D is unresolved. The ends were cut back, 1 base at V and 0 bases at J, with 8 bases in the middle. Germline V gives CDR1 SQVTM, CDR2 ANQGSEA. The CDR3 length is 14 residues. Here the CDR3 reads CSVEGADSTDTQYF. In DNA, the CDR3 is TGCAGCGTTGAAGGCGCGGATAGCACAGATACGCAGTATTTT.

Many counts were recorded for this clonotype. A library made for alpha chains picked up this beta chain off target, so its size means little. The V call is TRBV4-1, the J call TRBJ2-3; D possibly matches TRBD1 or TRBD2 (5 bases each). The length of the CDR3 is 20 residues. Germline CDR1 is MGHRA and CDR2 is YSYEKL. Trimming removed 2 bases at V and 2 bases at J, with 26 bases between. The CDR3 DNA sequence: TGCGCCAGCAGCCAATTCTACTTACTTCAGCGGATGGGGGACACAGATACGCAGTATTTT. Encoded protein: CASSQFYLLQRMGDTDTQYF.

This clonotype was counted ten times or more. This beta chain is an off-target read within a library intended for alpha chains, so its frequency means little. CDR3 sequence reads: CASSSRGPGDTQYF. CDR3 bases: TGTGCCAGCAGTTCAAGGGGCCCGGGAGATACGCAGTATTTT. The V gene is TRBV9, the J gene TRBJ2-3, with a possible D match to TRBD1 (5 bases). This CDR3 region has 14 residues. Germline V gene data show CDR1 as SGDLS and CDR2 as YYNGEE. Trimming shortened V by 5 bases and J by 5 bases, and 15 bases separated the two germline ends.

There are a few counts of this clonotype. A library prepared for alpha chains yielded this beta chain as an off-target read; its size is of little meaning. The chain employs TRBV7-9 and TRBJ2-7; 9 nucleotides align to TRBD1. CDR3 length equals 15 residues. Germline V gene sequence: CDR1 SEHNR, CDR2 FQNEAQ (reference sequence). The junction had 10 bases not matched to a gene; V was cut back by 5 bases and J by 5 bases. CDR3 nucleotide sequence: TGTGCCAGCAGCCCGACGGGACAGGGTTGGAACGAGCAGTACTTC. Translated: CASSPTGQGWNEQYF.

The sample holds many counts of this clonotype. This beta chain was picked up by a library intended for alpha chains and is off target, so its count carries little meaning. This sequence joins TRBV7-9 and TRBJ1-2; 7 positions agree with TRBD1. J lost 8 bases, V lost 1 base, and 7 bases had no gene match. The CDR3 sequence is 14 residues long. The V gene's germline CDR1 is SEHNR and CDR2 FQNEAQ (reference sequence). CDR3 in amino acids: CASSLGTGVGGYTF. DNA for the CDR3: TGTGCCAGCAGCTTAGGCACAGGGGTTGGAGGCTACACCTTC.

This clonotype was counted many times. For a library built for alpha chains, this beta chain is a stray read; little rests on its size. V gene TRBV29-1 combines with J gene TRBJ1-5; D call uncertain. The germline CDR1 and CDR2 sequences are SQVTM and ANQGSEA. With 6 bases removed from V and 6 bases from J, the gap between germline ends came to 15 bases. CDR3 length: 13 residues. CDR3 region: CSVRMGFGQPQHF. The CDR3 DNA follows: TGCAGCGTCCGCATGGGATTTGGTCAGCCCCAGCATTTT. Full variable domain (rest looked up from reference TRBV29-1 and TRBJ1-5): SAVISQKPSRDICQRGTSLTIQCQVDSQVTMMFWYRQQPGQSLTLIATANQGSEATYESGFVIDKFPISRPNLTFSTLTVSNMSPEDSSIYLCSVRMGFGQPQHFGDGTRLSIL.

This clonotype was seen many times. This beta chain is off target for a library built for alpha chains, so its abundance means little. This chain uses TRBV7-2 with TRBJ2-5; a weak D match, TRBD1 (5 bases). CDR1 is SGHTA and CDR2 is FQGNSA in the germline V gene. V lost 1 base, J lost 13 bases, and 16 bases lay in between. The CDR3 spans 13 residues. This CDR3 reads CASSLEVGAVSYF. CDR3 DNA: TGTGCCAGCAGCTTAGAGGTTGGGGCTGTCTCGTACTTC.

This clonotype showed up many times. A library prepared for alpha chains yielded this beta chain as an off-target read; its size is of little meaning. V usage is TRBV27 and J usage is TRBJ2-7, with D unclear. V was trimmed by 3 bases and J by 5 bases, leaving 11 bases between them. The CDR3 loop spans 13 amino acids. The germline V gene has CDR1 MNHEY and CDR2 SMNVEV (reference sequence). CDR3 nucleotide sequence: TGTGCCAGCAGTTTTACTCTTAGAGACGAGCAGTACTTC. It yields the protein CASSFTLRDEQYF.

This clonotype has at least ten counts. Since it is a stray read in a library aimed at alpha chains, this beta chain has a size that is not meaningful. CDR3 residues: CASSLLGGFAYF. The CDR3 region has the DNA TGTGCCAGCAGTTTACTAGGGGGGTTCGCGTATTTT. V is TRBV28 and J is TRBJ2-3; either TRBD1 or TRBD2 may fit D (6 bases each). Germline V gene sequence: CDR1 MDHEN, CDR2 SYDVKM. CDR3 length equals 12 residues. V lost 2 bases, J lost 14 bases, and 14 bases lay in between.

Concerning this clonotype itself: An end of the junction does not agree with germline; a read error may underlie this. Because the library targeted alpha chains, this beta chain is an off-target read whose size means little. V usage is TRBV27 and J usage is TRBJ2-1, with 13 bases identical to TRBD2. The CDR3 contains 16 residues. Germline CDR1 MNHEY, CDR2 SMNVEV (reference sequence). CDR3 region: CASSWGTSGIYNEQLF. CDR3 in DNA: TGTGCCAGCAGTTGGGGGACTAGCGGGATATACAATGAGCAGCTCTTC.

This clonotype was detected ten times or more. The size of this beta chain means little, since it is a stray read in a library made for alpha chains. CDR3 DNA sequence: TGTGCCAGCAGCATGAGGACTGGCCGCCAAAACATTCAGTACTTC. Encoded protein: CASSMRTGRQNIQYF. The gene calls are TRBV11-1 and TRBJ2-4; possibly TRBD2 for D (5 bases). Germline V gene data show CDR1 as SGHAT and CDR2 as FQDESV (reference sequence). The V end was cut by 5 bases, the J end by 5 bases, with 16 bases between. This CDR3 comprises 15 residues.

Many counts were recorded for this clonotype. The size of this beta chain means little, since it is a stray read in a library made for alpha chains. The V and J genes are TRBV28 and TRBJ1-1, with TRBD1 matching over 7 bases. The V and J ends lost 1 base and 4 bases, in that order; junction bases with no gene match: 3. The CDR3 is 14 residues long. Germline V gene lookup returns CDR1 MDHEN and CDR2 SYDVKM. The CDR3 loop is CASSLLGGGTEAFF. The CDR3 nucleotides are TGTGCCAGCAGTTTATTAGGGGGCGGCACTGAAGCTTTCTTT.

The table lists this clonotype with many counts. This beta chain turned up in a library designed for alpha chains; as an off-target read, its abundance says little. V and J are TRBV7-2 and TRBJ1-1; no clear D. The CDR3 runs to 14 residues. Germline CDR1 and CDR2: SGHTA and FQGNSA. V shed 5 bases and J shed 0 bases, with 10 bases lying between them. Here the CDR3 DNA reads TGTGCCAGCAGCGAGTACGTAGTGAACACTGAAGCTTTCTTT. Protein: CASSEYVVNTEAFF. Using reference TRBV7-2 and TRBJ1-1 for the parts outside the CDR3, the full variable domain is GAGVSQSPSNKVTEKGKDVELRCDPISGHTALYWYRQSLGQGLEFLIYFQGNSAPDKSGLPSDRFSAERTGGSVSTLTIQRTQQEDSAVYLCASSEYVVNTEAFFGQGTRLTVV.

In this sample, this clonotype turned up many times. This beta chain is off target for a library built for alpha chains, so its abundance means little. This chain links TRBV7-9 with TRBJ2-5; TRBD2 agrees at 10 bases. Trimming cost V 2 bases and J 2 bases; bases outside gene matches: 5. The V gene's germline CDR1 is SEHNR and CDR2 FQNEAQ (reference sequence). This CDR3 region has 16 residues. The chain's CDR3 is CASSLRGLAIQETQYF. In nucleotides, the CDR3 is TGTGCCAGCAGCTTAAGGGGACTAGCGATTCAAGAGACCCAGTACTTC.

This clonotype was seen ten or more times. The library was built for alpha chains, so this beta chain is an off-target read and its size means little. The rearrangement uses TRBV5-1 and TRBJ2-7; D is unclear. The CDR3 covers 12 residues. Trimming cost V 1 base and J 4 bases, with 6 bases left between them. Germline assignment: CDR1 SGHRS and CDR2 YFSETQ. The CDR3 loop is CASSLSRYEQYF. CDR3 sequence (DNA): TGCGCCAGCAGCTTGAGCCGGTACGAGCAGTACTTC.

This clonotype was picked up many times. The library was prepared for alpha chains; this beta chain is a stray read, so its frequency means little. This rearrangement joins TRBV28 to TRBJ2-7; D possibly matches TRBD1 or TRBD2 (5 bases each). The V end was cut by 3 bases, the J end by 5 bases, with 11 bases between. There are 13 residues in the CDR3. Germline-derived CDR1 and CDR2 are MDHEN and SYDVKM. DNA for the CDR3: TGTGCCAGCAGTTTGGGGGAGAGCCACGAGCAGTACTTC. It codes for CASSLGESHEQYF.

This clonotype qualifies as medium-sized. This beta chain was picked up by a library intended for alpha chains and is off target, so its count carries little meaning. This chain links TRBV6-1 with TRBJ2-4, with D hard to call. The V end was cut by 3 bases, the J end by 1 base, with 10 bases between. The CDR3 runs 15 residues. Germline V lookup: CDR1 MNHNS, CDR2 SASEGT. CDR3 in DNA: TGTGCCAGCAGTGATGTGTTAGGGGCCAAAAACATTCAGTACTTC. The encoded protein is CASSDVLGAKNIQYF.

Comment on this clonotype: In a library made to pick up alpha chains, this beta chain is a stray read with a size that means little. The chain joins TRBV20-1 to TRBJ2-7; D is unclear. The CDR3 has 14 residues. Germline V gives CDR1 DFQATT, CDR2 SNEGSKA (reference sequence). The V and J ends lost 4 bases and 0 bases respectively, with 13 bases between them. As DNA, the CDR3 is TGCAGTGCTAATCTGGTACAGCGCTCCTACGAGCAGTACTTC. Amino acids: CSANLVQRSYEQYF.

This clonotype has at least ten counts. Because the library targeted alpha chains, this beta chain is an off-target read whose size means little. The rearrangement uses TRBV10-1 and TRBJ2-6; weak D call: TRBD1 (6 bases). The CDR3 consists of 13 residues. Trimming removed 3 bases at V and 10 bases at J, with 10 bases between. Looked up from germline, CDR1 is WNHNN and CDR2 is SYGVQD (reference sequence). In DNA form, the CDR3 reads TGCGCCAGCAGTGAACAGGGAACGAACGTCCTGACTTTC. It specifies CASSEQGTNVLTF.

This clonotype was counted ten times or more. This beta chain turned up in a library designed for alpha chains; as an off-target read, its abundance says little. The chain carries TRBV5-1 and TRBJ1-3; D unclear. The CDR3 length is 15 residues. The germline CDR1 and CDR2 sequences are SGHRS and YFSETQ. Trimming left V 0 bases short and J 0 bases short, with 7 bases between. The CDR3 DNA is TGCGCCAGCAGCTTGGGATCTTTCTCTGGAAACACCATATATTTT. This sequence encodes CASSLGSFSGNTIYF.

This clonotype was seen many times. Found in a library prepared for alpha chains, this beta chain is an off-target read, and its abundance has little meaning. This chain joins TRBV29-1 and TRBJ2-1; the D is unclear. The CDR3 contains 15 residues. Germline V CDR1 and CDR2: SQVTM, ANQGSEA. Trimming stripped 4 bases from V and 0 bases from J, with 13 bases between. The CDR3, as DNA: TGCAGCGTTGTTACGGGTTCCCGCTCCTACAATGAGCAGTTCTTC. The encoded protein is CSVVTGSRSYNEQFF.

Of note for this clonotype: Little can be read into the size of this beta chain, an off-target read in a library designed for alpha chains. V is TRBV13 and J is TRBJ1-3, with D uncertain. Trimming stripped 1 base from V and 0 bases from J, with 10 bases between. The CDR3 runs to 16 residues. Germline V gene sequence: CDR1 PRHDT, CDR2 FYEKMQ (reference sequence). Here the CDR3 DNA reads TGTGCCAGCAGCTTAGCTGGCAGAAGCTCTGGAAACACCATATATTTT. It codes for CASSLAGRSSGNTIYF.

There are many counts of this clonotype. For a library built for alpha chains, this beta chain is a stray read; little rests on its size. V and J are TRBV6-1 and TRBJ2-7, with D possibly TRBD1 on 6 matching bases. CDR1 is MNHNS, CDR2 SASEGT, per germline. This CDR3 contains 12 residues. V was cut by 7 bases and J by 0 bases, with 7 bases left in between. DNA for the CDR3: TGTGCCAGCAAGGACAGCTCCTACGAGCAGTACTTC. Its protein is CASKDSSYEQYF.

In its sample, this clonotype was seen many times. The library was prepared for alpha chains; this beta chain is a stray read, so its frequency means little. This chain links TRBV7-2 with TRBJ1-1; D is unresolved. Germline values: CDR1 SGHTA, CDR2 FQGNSA. The CDR3 is 13 amino acids. V lost 2 bases, J lost 7 bases, and 11 bases lay in between. The CDR3 reads CASSLRRAVEAFF. In DNA form, the CDR3 reads TGTGCCAGCAGCTTAAGGCGGGCAGTTGAAGCTTTCTTT. Using reference TRBV7-2 and TRBJ1-1 for the parts outside the CDR3, the full variable domain is GAGVSQSPSNKVTEKGKDVELRCDPISGHTALYWYRQSLGQGLEFLIYFQGNSAPDKSGLPSDRFSAERTGGSVSTLTIQRTQQEDSAVYLCASSLRRAVEAFFGQGTRLTVV.

There are many counts of this clonotype. Because this beta chain is a stray read in a library intended to capture alpha chains, its abundance should not be given much weight. The chain is built from TRBV27 and TRBJ2-7; D gene unclear. The CDR3 length is 16 residues. Germline values: CDR1 MNHEY, CDR2 SMNVEV (reference sequence). V was trimmed by 4 bases and J by 0 bases, leaving 16 bases between them. CDR3 nucleotides: TGTGCCAGCAGTTCCCGGTGGTCCCAGAGCTCCTACGAGCAGTACTTC. As protein: CASSSRWSQSSYEQYF.